These 27 T cell receptor beta chains were sequenced from one sample in a study of vaccination and CD4 T cells after COVID-19. Cultured CD4+ T cell DNA was sequenced using the Oncomine TCR Beta short-read assay. TCRdb reanalysed the PCR reads using MiXCR and keeps one entry per CDR3 protein. Among about 15,000 distinct CDR3 sequences listed, over 50% were seen once. This sample's treatment: roughly 11-day PBMC culture with coronavirus spike peptide pools or control peptides (ViraFEST assay). These receptors' antigens are unknown. The sequencing input was CD4+ T cells from blood, cultured in vitro. Receptors originate from a human donor who had recovered from COVID-19.

The gene calls are TRBV7-9 and TRBJ1-6, with D perhaps TRBD1 (5 bases). The CDR3 has 18 residues. V was cut by 3 bases and J by 0 bases, with 15 bases left in between. Germline V CDR1 and CDR2: SEHNR, FQNEAQ (reference sequence). For the CDR3, the DNA is TGTGCCAGCAGCTTTCAGGGAGCCCGGGGCTCCTATAATTCACCCCTCCACTTT. It translates to CASSFQGARGSYNSPLHF.

This clonotype was recorded a few times. The rearrangement links TRBV6-1 to TRBJ2-3, with D possibly matching TRBD1 (5 bases). Germline CDR1 MNHNS, CDR2 SASEGT. V was trimmed by 5 bases and J by 5 bases, leaving 8 bases between them. This CDR3 comprises 12 residues. The CDR3 loop is CASSQRGDTQYF. The CDR3 nucleotides read TGTGCCAGCAGTCAAAGGGGAGATACGCAGTATTTT.

The rearrangement uses TRBV7-8 and TRBJ1-1; D is ambiguous. This CDR3 has 14 residues. Trimming cost V 5 bases and J 3 bases, with 13 bases left between them. The germline V gene has CDR1 SGHVS and CDR2 FQNEAQ. The CDR3 sequence: CASSLGVQDTEAFF. In DNA, the CDR3 is TGTGCCAGCAGCCTCGGGGTACAAGACACTGAAGCTTTCTTT.

The chain has TRBV12-3 or TRBV12-4 and TRBJ1-2; D unclear. V dropped 4 bases and J dropped 0 bases, with 3 bases sitting between them. The CDR3 totals 12 residues. The CDR3 is CASSSSNYGYTF. In DNA, the CDR3 is TGTGCCAGCAGTTCGTCTAACTATGGCTACACCTTC.

In this sample, this clonotype turned up a few times. The genes are TRBV28 and TRBJ1-2, with D tentatively TRBD1 (6 bases). From germline, CDR1 is MDHEN and CDR2 SYDVKM. This CDR3 has 16 residues. V was clipped by 8 bases and J by 7 bases, with 26 bases between them. CDR3 in amino acids: CASVNRDTSGFRGYTF. CDR3 nucleotide sequence: TGTGCCAGCGTCAACCGGGACACCTCTGGATTCCGTGGCTACACCTTC.

The chain links TRBV6-1 to TRBJ1-5, with 7 bases matching TRBD1. V gave up 6 bases and J gave up 2 bases; unmatched junction bases: 4. Per germline, CDR1 MNHNS and CDR2 SASEGT. The length of the CDR3 is 14 residues. CDR3 sequence: CASSARGGNQPQHF. The CDR3 nucleotides are TGTGCCAGCAGCGCCAGGGGGGGCAATCAGCCCCAGCATTTT.

The chain carries TRBV12-3 or TRBV12-4 and TRBJ1-6, with a possible D match to TRBD1 (6 bases). The CDR3 spans 15 residues. Trimming removed 1 base from V and 7 bases from J, with 11 bases in between. For the CDR3, the DNA is TGTGCCAGCAGTTTAGGCAGGGGATACAATTCACCCCTCCACTTT. Translated, it gives CASSLGRGYNSPLHF.

This clonotype appeared once. V is TRBV10-3 and J is TRBJ2-7, with a possible D match to TRBD1 (5 bases). CDR1 and CDR2 from the germline V gene are ENHRY and SYGVKD. The CDR3 is 13 residues long. V lost 9 bases and J 7 bases, leaving 19 bases between the germline ends. DNA of the CDR3: TGTGCCATACAGGACCGATTAGGAAGGGAGCAGTACTTC. Translated, it gives CAIQDRLGREQYF.

On this clonotype itself: At one boundary the junction diverges from the germline segment, which might be a read error. The V gene is TRBV28, the J gene TRBJ1-4; D perhaps matches TRBD1 (5 bases). CDR1 and CDR2 (germline): MDHEN, SYDVKM. The CDR3 extends over 14 amino acids. The CDR3 DNA reads as TGTGCCTGCAGATCTGGGGCGGACAATGAAAAACTGTTTTTT. Protein product: CACRSGADNEKLFF.

Here the CDR3 DNA reads TGCAGTGCCCAGGGTAGGGGCTACGAGCAGTACTTC. Translation gives CSAQGRGYEQYF. The chain joins TRBV20-1 to TRBJ2-7; D perhaps matches TRBD1 (5 bases). The CDR3 length is 12 residues. Germline V CDR1 and CDR2: DFQATT, SNEGSKA (reference sequence). V was clipped by 6 bases and J by 3 bases, with 12 bases between them.

This chain uses TRBV6-2 or TRBV6-3 with TRBJ1-5, with D perhaps matching TRBD1 (5 bases). CDR1 and CDR2 from the germline V gene are MNHEY and SVGEGT. The ends were cut back, 8 bases at V and 6 bases at J, with 17 bases in the middle. This CDR3 comprises 14 residues. CDR3 in amino acids: CASQRGGLRQPQHF. In DNA form, the CDR3 reads TGTGCCAGCCAACGGGGGGGTCTGCGTCAGCCCCAGCATTTT.

The chain links TRBV20-1 to TRBJ1-5, with TRBD1 as a possible D gene (5 bases). Germline CDR1 DFQATT, CDR2 SNEGSKA (reference sequence). V lost 5 bases, J lost 0 bases, and 17 bases lay in between. This CDR3 contains 16 residues. This chain's CDR3 is CSAGALGEYSNQPQHF. DNA of the CDR3: TGCAGTGCTGGGGCGTTAGGGGAGTATAGCAATCAGCCCCAGCATTTT.

This clonotype was recorded a few times. The chain has TRBV6-1 and TRBJ1-2, with 7 bases lining up with TRBD1. CDR3 length equals 13 residues. The ends lost 5 bases at V and 5 bases at J; junction bases unmatched: 5. Germline CDR1 MNHNS, CDR2 SASEGT. Written as DNA, the CDR3 is TGTGCCAGCAGTAAGACAGGGCTGTATGGCTACACCTTC. It is translated as CASSKTGLYGYTF.

The V and J genes are TRBV7-2 and TRBJ2-7; a possible D gene is TRBD1 (6 bases). This CDR3 is built from 13 residues. Trimming cost V 3 bases and J 2 bases, with 8 bases left between them. Germline CDR1 is SGHTA and CDR2 is FQGNSA. The CDR3 DNA follows: TGTGCCAGCAGCTTGGGGACAACCTACGAGCAGTACTTC. This gives the protein CASSLGTTYEQYF.

The chain recombines TRBV7-8 with TRBJ1-1; TRBD1 might be the D (6 bases). Trimming took off 6 bases at V and 1 base at J, with 12 bases between the two ends. The CDR3 consists of 14 residues. Germline values: CDR1 SGHVS, CDR2 FQNEAQ. The CDR3 sequence is CASSYNRANTEAFF. The CDR3 DNA reads TGTGCCAGCAGTTACAACAGGGCGAACACTGAAGCTTTCTTT.

V usage is TRBV5-1 and J usage is TRBJ2-1, with TRBD1 as a possible D gene (5 bases). Germline V gives CDR1 SGHRS, CDR2 YFSETQ. V lost 1 base and J 7 bases, leaving 9 bases between the germline ends. This CDR3 spans 13 amino acids. CDR3 coding DNA: TGCGCCAGCAGCTTGTCATCAGGGAATGAGCAGTTCTTC. It is translated as CASSLSSGNEQFF.

The V gene is TRBV20-1, the J gene TRBJ2-7; 9 nucleotides agree with TRBD2. Germline assignment: CDR1 DFQATT and CDR2 SNEGSKA (reference sequence). V shed 5 bases and J 4 bases; nucleotides not matched to a gene: 3. The CDR3 is 12 amino acids. The CDR3 DNA sequence: TGCAGTGCTCGACTAGCGGCGTACGAGCAGTACTTC. Protein: CSARLAAYEQYF.

This clonotype was observed a few times. The gene calls are TRBV12-5 and TRBJ1-5; maybe TRBD1 (6 bases). The V gene's germline CDR1 is LGHNT and CDR2 FRNRAP. With 10 bases removed from V and 3 bases from J, the gap between germline ends came to 10 bases. CDR3 length: 12 residues. The CDR3 nucleotides are TGTGCTACGGCAGGGGACAATCAGCCCCAGCATTTT. Translation gives CATAGDNQPQHF.

The rearrangement uses TRBV2 and TRBJ2-1; TRBD1 matches at 7 bases. The CDR3 runs to 17 residues. Trimming removed 2 bases from V and 8 bases from J; junction bases left unmatched: 15. Germline lookup yields CDR1 SNHLY and CDR2 FYNNEI. The chain's CDR3 is CASSELRQGVVVDEQFF. CDR3 nucleotides: TGTGCCAGCAGTGAACTCCGACAGGGTGTGGTAGTGGATGAGCAGTTCTTC.

The rearrangement links TRBV19 to TRBJ1-5; weak D call: TRBD1 (6 bases). Trimming stripped 9 bases from V and 0 bases from J, with 27 bases between. Germline V gives CDR1 LNHDA, CDR2 SQIVND (reference sequence). The CDR3 is 19 amino acids. For the CDR3, the DNA is TGTGCCAGCTCGCCCAAAGGGGGAAGGGGGGGAAGTAGCAATCAGCCCCAGCATTTT. It is translated as CASSPKGGRGGSSNQPQHF.

The V gene is TRBV7-9, the J gene TRBJ1-4; no definite D call. Looked up from germline, CDR1 is SEHNR and CDR2 is FQNEAQ (reference sequence). Trimming took off 4 bases at V and 2 bases at J, with 8 bases between the two ends. The CDR3 spans 14 residues. CDR3: CASSSLGTNEKLFF. DNA of the CDR3: TGTGCCAGCAGCTCCCTCGGTACTAATGAAAAACTGTTTTTT.

There are a few counts of this clonotype. This chain links TRBV20-1 with TRBJ2-7; TRBD1 agrees at 7 bases. This CDR3 spans 14 amino acids. The ends lost 4 bases at V and 9 bases at J; junction bases unmatched: 15. Germline V lookup: CDR1 DFQATT, CDR2 SNEGSKA (reference sequence). This CDR3 reads CSAKYYHDREAQYF. CDR3 nucleotides: TGCAGTGCTAAATACTACCACGACAGGGAAGCGCAGTACTTC.

The genes are TRBV2 and TRBJ1-1; 8 nucleotides match TRBD1. This CDR3 is 15 amino acids long. From germline, CDR1 is SNHLY and CDR2 FYNNEI. V was clipped by 4 bases and J by 0 bases; unmatched bases: 4. CDR3 in DNA: TGTGCCAGCAGTGGGACAGGGCTCATGAACACTGAAGCTTTCTTT. Protein: CASSGTGLMNTEAFF.

This clonotype appeared a few times. V is TRBV6-1 and J is TRBJ2-1; 8 bases align to TRBD2. CDR3 length: 15 residues. Germline V gives CDR1 MNHNS, CDR2 SASEGT. The trim removed 6 bases at V and 0 bases at J, leaving 4 bases unmatched. The CDR3 sequence: CASSVAGSSYNEQFF. In DNA form, the CDR3 reads TGTGCCAGCAGCGTAGCGGGGAGCTCCTACAATGAGCAGTTCTTC.

This chain's CDR3 is CSAREAVGSGGREQYF. The DNA for the CDR3 is TGCAGTGCTAGAGAGGCGGTCGGTAGCGGGGGTAGAGAGCAGTACTTC. The genes are TRBV20-1 and TRBJ2-7; 9 bases fit TRBD2. Germline V gene lookup returns CDR1 DFQATT and CDR2 SNEGSKA (reference sequence). With V trimmed by 0 bases and J by 7 bases, 13 bases remained unmatched. This CDR3 is built from 16 residues.

This sequence joins TRBV20-1 and TRBJ2-7, with 8 nucleotides matching TRBD1. After removal of 5 bases from V and 3 bases from J, the junction contained 12 bases not matched to a gene. CDR1 is DFQATT, CDR2 SNEGSKA, per germline (reference sequence). The CDR3 runs 15 residues. Here the CDR3 reads CSAFHIGQGSYEQYF. The DNA of the CDR3 is TGCAGTGCTTTCCACATCGGACAGGGAAGCTACGAGCAGTACTTC.

The rearrangement links TRBV19 to TRBJ2-3, with D unresolved. The germline V gene has CDR1 LNHDA and CDR2 SQIVND (reference sequence). The CDR3 length is 14 residues. Trimming stripped 3 bases from V and 2 bases from J, with 9 bases between. The CDR3 here is CASSMGPNTDTQYF. The CDR3 nucleotides are TGTGCCAGTAGTATGGGTCCTAACACAGATACGCAGTATTTT.